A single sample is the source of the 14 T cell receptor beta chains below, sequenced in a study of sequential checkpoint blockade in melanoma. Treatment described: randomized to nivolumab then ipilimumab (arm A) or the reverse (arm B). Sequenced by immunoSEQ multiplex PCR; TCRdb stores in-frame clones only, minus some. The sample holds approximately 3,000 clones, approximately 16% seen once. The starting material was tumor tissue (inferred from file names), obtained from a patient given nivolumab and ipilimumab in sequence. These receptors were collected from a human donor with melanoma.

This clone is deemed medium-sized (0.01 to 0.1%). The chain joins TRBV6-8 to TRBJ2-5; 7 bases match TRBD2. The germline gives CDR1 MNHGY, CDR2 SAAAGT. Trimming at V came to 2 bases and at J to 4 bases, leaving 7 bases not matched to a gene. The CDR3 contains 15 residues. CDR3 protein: CASSYRGEPGETQYF. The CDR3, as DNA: TGTGCCAGCAGTTACCGGGGGGAGCCGGGAGAGACCCAGTACTTC.

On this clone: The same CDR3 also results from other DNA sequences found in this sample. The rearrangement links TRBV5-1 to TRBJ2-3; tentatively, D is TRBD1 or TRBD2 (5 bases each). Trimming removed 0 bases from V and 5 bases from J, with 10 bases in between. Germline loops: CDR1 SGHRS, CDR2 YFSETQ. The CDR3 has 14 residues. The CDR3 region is CASSLGGPEDTQYF. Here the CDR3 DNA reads TGCGCCAGCAGCTTGGGGGGACCGGAAGATACGCAGTATTTT.

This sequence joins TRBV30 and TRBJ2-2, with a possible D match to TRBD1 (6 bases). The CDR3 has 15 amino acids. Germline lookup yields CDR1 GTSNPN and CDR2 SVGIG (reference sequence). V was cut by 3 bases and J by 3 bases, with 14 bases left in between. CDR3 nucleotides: TGTGCCTGGAGAGGCAGGGGAGTGTACACCGGGGAGCTGTTTTTT. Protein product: CAWRGRGVYTGELFF. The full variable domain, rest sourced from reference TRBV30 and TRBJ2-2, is SQTIHQWPATLVQPVGSPLSLECTVEGTSNPNLYWYRQAAGRGLQLLFYSVGIGQISSEVPQNLSASRPQDRQFILSSKKLLLSDSGFYLCAWRGRGVYTGELFFGEGSRLTVL.

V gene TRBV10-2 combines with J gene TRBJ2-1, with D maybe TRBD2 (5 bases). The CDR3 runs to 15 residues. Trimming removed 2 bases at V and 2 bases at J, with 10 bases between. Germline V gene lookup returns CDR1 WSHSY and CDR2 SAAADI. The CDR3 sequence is CASSEGLRPYNEQFF. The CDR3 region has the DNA TGCGCCAGCAGTGAGGGACTGAGACCCTACAATGAGCAGTTCTTC.

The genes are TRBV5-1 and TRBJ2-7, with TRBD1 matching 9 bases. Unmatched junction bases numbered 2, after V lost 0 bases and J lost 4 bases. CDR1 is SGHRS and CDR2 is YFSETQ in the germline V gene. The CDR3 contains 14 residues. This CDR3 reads CASSLGDRVYEQYF. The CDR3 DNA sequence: TGCGCCAGCAGCTTGGGGGACAGGGTGTACGAGCAGTACTTC.

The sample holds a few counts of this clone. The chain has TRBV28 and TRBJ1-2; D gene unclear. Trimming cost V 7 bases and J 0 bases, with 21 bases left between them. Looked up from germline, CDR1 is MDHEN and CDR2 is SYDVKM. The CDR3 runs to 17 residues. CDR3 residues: CASTEPGRGRANYGYTF. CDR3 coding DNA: TGTGCCAGCACTGAGCCAGGACGCGGACGAGCTAACTATGGCTACACCTTC.

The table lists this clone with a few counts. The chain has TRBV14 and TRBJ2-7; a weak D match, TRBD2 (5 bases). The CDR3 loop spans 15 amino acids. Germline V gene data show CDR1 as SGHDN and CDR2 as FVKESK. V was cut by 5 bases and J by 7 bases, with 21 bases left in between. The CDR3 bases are TGTGCCAGCAGCGTGAGGGAATCTGCCTTGGGGGAGCAGTACTTC. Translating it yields CASSVRESALGEQYF.

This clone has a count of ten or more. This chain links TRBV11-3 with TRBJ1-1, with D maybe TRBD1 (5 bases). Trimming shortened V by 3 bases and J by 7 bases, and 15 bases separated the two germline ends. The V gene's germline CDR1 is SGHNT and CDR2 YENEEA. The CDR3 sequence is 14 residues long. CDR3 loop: CASSLVGGRDEAFF. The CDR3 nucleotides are TGTGCCAGCAGCTTGGTCGGGGGTCGCGATGAAGCTTTCTTT.

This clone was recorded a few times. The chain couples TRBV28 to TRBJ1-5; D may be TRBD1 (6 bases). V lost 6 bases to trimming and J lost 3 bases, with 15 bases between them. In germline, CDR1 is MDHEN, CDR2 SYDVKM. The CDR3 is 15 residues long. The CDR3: CASRNSGVDNQPQHF. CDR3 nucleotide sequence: TGTGCCAGCAGAAACTCAGGGGTGGACAATCAGCCCCAGCATTTT.

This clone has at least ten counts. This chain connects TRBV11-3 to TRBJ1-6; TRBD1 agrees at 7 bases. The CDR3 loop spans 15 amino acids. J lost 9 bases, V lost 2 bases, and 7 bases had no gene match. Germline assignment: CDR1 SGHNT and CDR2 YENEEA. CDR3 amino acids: CASSLKGAAGSPLHF. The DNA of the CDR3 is TGTGCCAGCAGCTTAAAGGGGGCAGCTGGTTCACCCCTCCACTTT.

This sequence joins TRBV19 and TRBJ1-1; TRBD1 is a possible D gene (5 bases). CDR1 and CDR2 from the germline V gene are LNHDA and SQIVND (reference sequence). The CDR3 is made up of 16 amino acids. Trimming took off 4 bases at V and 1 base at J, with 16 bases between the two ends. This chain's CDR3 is CASSKFTGFPNTEAFF. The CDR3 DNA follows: TGTGCCAGTAGTAAATTCACAGGCTTCCCGAACACTGAAGCTTTCTTT.

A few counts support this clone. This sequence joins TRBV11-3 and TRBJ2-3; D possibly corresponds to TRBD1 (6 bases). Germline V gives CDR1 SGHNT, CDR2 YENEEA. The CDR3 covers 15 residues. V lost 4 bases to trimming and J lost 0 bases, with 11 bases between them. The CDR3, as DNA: TGTGCCAGCAGCTCTCGGACAGAGAGCACAGATACGCAGTATTTT. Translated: CASSSRTESTDTQYF.

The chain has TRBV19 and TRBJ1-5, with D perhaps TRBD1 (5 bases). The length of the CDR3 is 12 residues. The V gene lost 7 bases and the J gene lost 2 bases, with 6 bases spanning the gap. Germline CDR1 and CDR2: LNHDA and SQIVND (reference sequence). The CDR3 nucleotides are TGTGCCAGTAAAGGGGGCAATCAGCCCCAGCATTTT. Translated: CASKGGNQPQHF.

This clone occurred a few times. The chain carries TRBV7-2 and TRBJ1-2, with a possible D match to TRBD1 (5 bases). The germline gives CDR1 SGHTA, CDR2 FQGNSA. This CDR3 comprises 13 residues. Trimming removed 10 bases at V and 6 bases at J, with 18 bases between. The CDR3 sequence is CATEGEDLNGYTF. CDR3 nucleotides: TGTGCCACAGAAGGGGAGGATTTGAATGGCTACACCTTC.